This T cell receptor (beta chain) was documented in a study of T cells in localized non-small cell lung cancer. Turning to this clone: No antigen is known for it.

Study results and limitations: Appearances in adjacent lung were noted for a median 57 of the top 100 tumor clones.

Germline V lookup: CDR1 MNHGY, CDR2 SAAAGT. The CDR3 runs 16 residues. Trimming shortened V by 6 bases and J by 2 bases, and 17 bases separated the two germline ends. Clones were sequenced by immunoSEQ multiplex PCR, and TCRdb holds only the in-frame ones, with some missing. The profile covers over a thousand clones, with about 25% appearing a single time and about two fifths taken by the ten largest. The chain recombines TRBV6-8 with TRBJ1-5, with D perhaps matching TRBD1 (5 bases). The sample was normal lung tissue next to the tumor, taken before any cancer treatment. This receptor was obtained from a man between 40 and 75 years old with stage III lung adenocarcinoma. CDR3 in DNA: TGTGCCAGCAGCTCCCGCGGGGGAATCGGCAATCAGCCCCAGCATTTT. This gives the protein CASSSRGGIGNQPQHF.